The 24 T cell receptor beta chains presented below share a single source sample, sequenced in a study of molecular identifiers for immune sequencing clone quantification. MiXCR, applied by TCRdb to the PCR reads, yields one record per CDR3 protein. The sample shows about 640,000 distinct CDR3 sequences, approximately 20% of them seen only once. What was sequenced was naive CD8+ T cells from blood, with Jurkat cell RNA spiked in. Subset specified: FACS-sorted CD8+CD4-CCR7+CD45RA+ naive T cells. These receptor sequences come from a human donor in good health. Some libraries in this study had Jurkat cell RNA spiked in.

The rearrangement joins TRBV27 to TRBJ1-6, with unresolved D. CDR3 length: 15 residues. V was pared by 0 bases and J by 8 bases, with 11 bases between. Germline V gene lookup returns CDR1 MNHEY and CDR2 SMNVEV (reference sequence). CDR3 region: CASSLSGPAYSPLHF. CDR3 sequence (DNA): TGTGCCAGCAGTTTATCGGGTCCAGCGTATTCACCCCTCCACTTT.

Remarks on this clonotype: A much larger clone lies one base from this, so it may be a read error. J is TRBJ2-1 and V is TRBV6-1; TRBD2 aligns across 10 bases. Germline V lookup: CDR1 MNHNS, CDR2 SASEGT. The CDR3 is made up of 17 amino acids. The V segment lost 3 bases and the J segment 2 bases; nucleotides outside the gene matches: 7. CDR3 sequence (DNA): TGTGCCAGCAGTGACTACCTTACTAGCGGGGCCTACAATGAGCAGTTCTTC. Protein: CASSDYLTSGAYNEQFF.

This clonotype has at least ten counts. The rearrangement links TRBV7-6 to TRBJ2-7, with 7 bases matching TRBD1. Germline V lookup: CDR1 SGHVS, CDR2 FNYEAQ. The V segment lost 1 base and the J segment 1 base; nucleotides outside the gene matches: 13. The CDR3 totals 18 residues. The CDR3: CASSLGSRDSTSSYEQYF. The CDR3 DNA is TGTGCCAGCAGCTTAGGATCCCGGGACAGCACCTCGTCCTACGAGCAGTACTTC.

This clonotype was found many times. This chain connects TRBV5-6 to TRBJ2-1; D remains ambiguous. V lost 0 bases, J lost 9 bases, and 13 bases lay in between. CDR3 size: 14 residues. The germline V gene encodes CDR1 SGHDT and CDR2 YYEEEE. The CDR3 DNA reads as TGTGCCAGCAGCTTGGGGCAGGTTCTCGGTGAGCAGTTCTTC. Protein product: CASSLGQVLGEQFF.

A few counts support this clonotype. The chain joins TRBV20-1 to TRBJ2-7; no clear D gene. This CDR3 region has 15 residues. V dropped 6 bases and J dropped 2 bases, with 20 bases sitting between them. Germline-derived CDR1 and CDR2 are DFQATT and SNEGSKA (reference sequence). The CDR3 sequence: CSAPHPTIQPYEQYF. CDR3 in DNA: TGCAGTGCCCCGCACCCAACTATCCAACCCTACGAGCAGTACTTC.

This clonotype was detected ten times or more. V and J are TRBV20-1 and TRBJ2-3, with 8 bases fitting TRBD2. This CDR3 contains 17 residues. The trim removed 2 bases at V and 4 bases at J, leaving 14 bases unmatched. Germline CDR1 and CDR2: DFQATT and SNEGSKA (reference sequence). The CDR3 sequence: CSARSVLAELGADTQYF. The DNA for the CDR3 is TGCAGTGCTAGATCGGTACTAGCGGAGCTCGGGGCAGATACGCAGTATTTT.

This clonotype was seen at least ten times. V and J are TRBV7-2 and TRBJ2-1; the D gene is possibly TRBD2 (6 bases). Between the trimmed V and J ends, which lost 5 bases and 2 bases, there was a span of 19 bases. This CDR3 region has 17 residues. The germline gives CDR1 SGHTA, CDR2 FQGNSA. The CDR3 DNA reads TGTGCCAGCAGCCCCGGGACTTGGGCAGGACCCTACAATGAGCAGTTCTTC. Its protein is CASSPGTWAGPYNEQFF.

This clonotype was recorded many times. This chain links TRBV10-3 with TRBJ1-1; no reliable D call. V was shortened by 7 bases and J by 1 base, with 10 bases between the two germline ends. Germline lookup yields CDR1 ENHRY and CDR2 SYGVKD. This CDR3 has 13 residues. The CDR3 protein is CAINTETNTEAFF. The DNA of the CDR3 is TGTGCCATCAATACTGAGACGAACACTGAAGCTTTCTTT.

This clonotype was seen many times. This rearrangement joins TRBV28 to TRBJ1-1; D perhaps matches TRBD1 (6 bases). The CDR3 consists of 14 residues. Trimming left V 3 bases short and J 4 bases short, with 12 bases between. In germline, CDR1 is MDHEN, CDR2 SYDVKM. The DNA for the CDR3 is TGTGCCAGCAGTTTCAGGGGTGTAGGCACTGAAGCTTTCTTT. As protein: CASSFRGVGTEAFF.

The sample holds many counts of this clonotype. V is TRBV6-1 and J is TRBJ2-3; D is possibly TRBD1 or TRBD2 (6 bases each). Germline CDR1 is MNHNS and CDR2 is SASEGT. The CDR3 is 15 residues long. Trimming took off 6 bases at V and 4 bases at J, with 17 bases between the two ends. This CDR3 is CASRHREVGADTQYF. As DNA, the CDR3 is TGTGCCAGCAGGCACAGGGAGGTGGGGGCAGATACGCAGTATTTT.

This clonotype was observed many times. The rearrangement uses TRBV6-1 and TRBJ2-2; D call uncertain. V was clipped by 3 bases and J by 0 bases, with 11 bases between them. CDR3 length: 16 residues. CDR1 and CDR2 from the germline V gene are MNHNS and SASEGT. CDR3 amino acids: CASSELRNANTGELFF. CDR3 DNA sequence: TGTGCCAGCAGTGAGTTAAGGAACGCGAACACCGGGGAGCTGTTTTTT.

This clonotype was observed a few times. The rearrangement links TRBV15 to TRBJ2-2; D assignment may be TRBD1 or TRBD2 (6 bases each). Germline CDR1 is LNHNV and CDR2 is YYDKDF (reference sequence). This CDR3 is built from 15 residues. V was cut by 4 bases and J by 7 bases, with 16 bases left in between. Written as DNA, the CDR3 is TGTGCCACCAGCATTTGGGGGGCGATCAGCGGGGAGCTGTTTTTT. Encoded protein: CATSIWGAISGELFF.

This clonotype was seen only a few times. The V call is TRBV12-3 or TRBV12-4, the J call TRBJ2-1; TRBD1 is a possible D gene (6 bases). This CDR3 comprises 13 residues. V gave up 7 bases and J gave up 9 bases, with 16 bases separating them. Here the CDR3 DNA reads TGTGCCAGCACCCTCCCACAGGGTCCTGAGCAGTTCTTC. Translation gives CASTLPQGPEQFF.

This clonotype was seen many times. CDR3 coding DNA: TGTGCCAGCAGCTCGGGACTAGCGTTTCGCAATGAGCAGTTCTTC. Residues: CASSSGLAFRNEQFF. This chain connects TRBV6-4 to TRBJ2-1; the match to TRBD2 covers 10 bases. CDR1 MRHNA and CDR2 SNTAGT come from the germline V gene. CDR3 size: 15 residues. Trimming took 6 bases from V and 6 from J; bases not matched to a gene: 8.

This clonotype was counted at least ten times. This rearrangement joins TRBV12-3 or TRBV12-4 to TRBJ2-1; 7 bases map to TRBD2. The trim removed 1 base at V and 8 bases at J, leaving 8 bases unmatched. The CDR3 contains 15 residues. As DNA, the CDR3 is TGTGCCAGCAGTTTAGTCGGCGGGAGAGGGGATGAGCAGTTCTTC. The encoded protein is CASSLVGGRGDEQFF.

This clonotype was picked up many times. The chain couples TRBV28 to TRBJ2-7; unclear D gene. The CDR3 consists of 13 residues. The germline gives CDR1 MDHEN, CDR2 SYDVKM. Trimming took 6 bases from V and 0 from J, leaving 9 bases between them. The CDR3 loop is CASRPESSYEQYF. DNA for the CDR3: TGTGCCAGCAGGCCGGAGAGCTCCTACGAGCAGTACTTC. Based on the CDR3 plus reference TRBV28 and TRBJ2-7, the full variable domain is DVKVTQSSRYLVKRTGEKVFLECVQDMDHENMFWYRQDPGLGLRLIYFSYDVKMKEKGDIPEGYSVSREKKERFSLILESASTNQTSMYLCASRPESSYEQYFGPGTRLTVT.

The chain employs TRBV7-2 and TRBJ2-7; the match to TRBD2 covers 10 bases. J gave up 5 bases and V 5 bases, and 9 bases lay outside the gene matches. The CDR3 is 15 residues long. Germline lookup yields CDR1 SGHTA and CDR2 FQGNSA. Here the CDR3 reads CASSVLSGGIHEQYF. The CDR3 DNA reads as TGTGCCAGCAGCGTCCTTAGCGGGGGGATCCACGAGCAGTACTTC.

The chain recombines TRBV29-1 with TRBJ2-1; 10 bases are shared with TRBD1. Germline-derived CDR1 and CDR2 are SQVTM and ANQGSEA. V lost 4 bases, J lost 7 bases, and 4 bases stayed unmatched. There are 13 residues in the CDR3. The CDR3: CSVGGGQGNEQFF. DNA of the CDR3: TGCAGCGTTGGGGGGGGACAGGGGAATGAGCAGTTCTTC.

This clonotype was found a few times. This chain connects TRBV4-3 to TRBJ1-2; the match to TRBD1 covers 7 bases. CDR1 is LGHNA, CDR2 YSLEER, per germline. This CDR3 contains 15 residues. Germline trimming cut 0 bases from V and 5 bases from J; bases unmatched to any gene: 6. The DNA for the CDR3 is TGCGCCAGCAGCCAAGATGAGGGGGCAGTTTATGGCTACACCTTC. Translation gives CASSQDEGAVYGYTF.

Comments on this clonotype: A single base separates this from a much larger clone, so it may be a read error. The chain carries TRBV15 and TRBJ2-3; D call uncertain. The V gene's germline CDR1 is LNHNV and CDR2 YYDKDF (reference sequence). CDR3 length: 15 residues. CDR3 amino acids: CAASPVSLRTDTQYF. Here the CDR3 DNA reads TGTGCCGCCAGCCCGGTCTCGCTGAGAACAGATACGCAGTATTTT. Full variable domain (outside the CDR3, taken from reference TRBV15 and TRBJ2-3): DAMVIQNPRYQVTQFGKPVTLSCSQTLNHNVMYWYQQKSSQAPKLLFHYYDKDFNNEADTPDNFQSRRPNTSFCFLDIRSPGLGDTAMYLCAASPVSLRTDTQYFGPGTRLTVL.

Ten or more counts support this clonotype. This sequence joins TRBV7-8 and TRBJ1-5; 7 nucleotides line up with TRBD1. V lost 0 bases to trimming and J lost 0 bases; unmatched junction nucleotides: 11. The length of the CDR3 is 19 residues. Germline V lookup: CDR1 SGHVS, CDR2 FQNEAQ. DNA of the CDR3: TGTGCCAGCAGCTTAGCCCCCGGGACAGCCTCGTATAGCAATCAGCCCCAGCATTTT. It yields the protein CASSLAPGTASYSNQPQHF.

This chain uses TRBV7-9 with TRBJ2-5; 10 bases line up with TRBD1. Trimming removed 6 bases from V and 5 bases from J; junction bases left unmatched: 24. The CDR3 consists of 20 residues. Germline loops: CDR1 SEHNR, CDR2 FQNEAQ (reference sequence). This CDR3 reads CASSPPPGQGTLLGGETQYF. CDR3 sequence (DNA): TGTGCCAGCAGTCCACCCCCGGGACAGGGGACCCTTTTGGGTGGGGAGACCCAGTACTTC.

The V gene is TRBV30, the J gene TRBJ1-2; D ambiguous. The V gene lost 4 bases and the J gene lost 3 bases, with 6 bases spanning the gap. Per the germline V gene, CDR1 is GTSNPN and CDR2 is SVGIG (reference sequence). The length of the CDR3 is 11 residues. As DNA, the CDR3 is TGTGCCTGGACCCATGACTATGGCTACACCTTC. It encodes CAWTHDYGYTF.

This clonotype was observed once. The CDR3 sequence is CASSMTDHYTGELFF. In DNA form, the CDR3 reads TGTGCCAGTAGTATGACGGACCACTACACCGGGGAGCTGTTTTTT. The gene calls are TRBV19 and TRBJ2-2; D remains ambiguous. CDR1 and CDR2 from the germline V gene are LNHDA and SQIVND (reference sequence). Trimming took 3 bases from V and 3 from J, leaving 11 bases between them. This CDR3 has 15 residues.